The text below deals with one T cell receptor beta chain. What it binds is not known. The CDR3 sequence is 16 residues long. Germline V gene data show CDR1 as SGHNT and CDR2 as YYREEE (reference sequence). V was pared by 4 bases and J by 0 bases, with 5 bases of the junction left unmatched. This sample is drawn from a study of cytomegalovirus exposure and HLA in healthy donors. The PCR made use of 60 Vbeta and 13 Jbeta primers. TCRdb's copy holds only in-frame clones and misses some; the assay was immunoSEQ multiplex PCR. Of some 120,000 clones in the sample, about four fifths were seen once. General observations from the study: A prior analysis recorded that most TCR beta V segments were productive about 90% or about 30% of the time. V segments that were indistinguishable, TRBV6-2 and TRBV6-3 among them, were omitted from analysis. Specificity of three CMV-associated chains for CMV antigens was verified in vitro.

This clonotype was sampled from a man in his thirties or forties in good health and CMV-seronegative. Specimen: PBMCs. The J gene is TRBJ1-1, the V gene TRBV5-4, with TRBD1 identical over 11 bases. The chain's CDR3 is CASSPGQGGMNTEAFF. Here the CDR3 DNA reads TGTGCCAGCAGCCCGGGACAGGGGGGAATGAACACTGAAGCTTTCTTT.